The clone carrying this TCR beta chain was counted between two and nine times. The germline V gene encodes CDR1 SNHLY and CDR2 FYNNEI. V lost 8 bases, J lost 6 bases, and 19 bases lay in between. This CDR3 spans 14 amino acids. This entry belongs to a study of control samples from healthy donors and cancer patients. Only in-frame clones appear in the TCRdb table, and some are missing; sequencing was by immunoSEQ multiplex PCR. The sample yields around 78,000 clones, 94% seen once. The clonotype comes from a young woman in good health. The chain recombines TRBV2 with TRBJ1-2, with D hard to call. Sequences were obtained from blood. The DNA for the CDR3 is TGTGCCAGCTCCGGGCCCCAGATCGTTAATGGCTACACCTTC. Its protein is CASSGPQIVNGYTF. The full variable domain, with the rest looked up from reference TRBV2 and TRBJ1-2, is EPEVTQTPSHQVTQMGQEVILRCVPISNHLYFYWYRQILGQKVEFLVSFYNNEISEKSEIFDDQFSVERPDGSNFTLKIRSTKLEDSAMYFCASSGPQIVNGYTFGSGTRLTVV.